A selection of T cell receptor beta chains follows, all from one sample in a study of CD8+CD57+ T cells in acquired aplastic anemia. TCRdb re-called the reads with MiXCR, one entry per CDR3 protein. The repertoire holds hundreds of thousands of distinct CDR3 sequences, with about a third as singletons. Sequences were obtained from sorted CD4+, CD8+, or CD8+CD57+ T cells (not recorded which) from PBMCs. These receptors were taken from a human donor with aplastic anemia. The CDR3 runs from the conserved cysteine through the conserved F or W. D genes are given only for firm matches. The size entry is marked missing in some rows and otherwise reads once, few, many or a size class.

TGTGCCAGCAGCTTAGTCAATACGCAGCCCCAGCATTTT CASSLVNTQPQHF many TRBJ1-5 NA TRBV7-2
TGTGCCAGCAGTTTGAGCAGGCAGGGGTACGAGCAGTACTTC CASSLSRQGYEQYF few TRBJ2-7 NA TRBV12-3/TRBV12-4
TGTGCCAGCAGAGCCGTGGCCCGAGAGATTAGGAACACTGAAGCTTTCTTT CASRAVAREIRNTEAFF many TRBJ1-1 NA TRBV7-8
TGTGCCAGCAGAGCCGCCAAAAATCAGCCCCAGCATTTT CASRAAKNQPQHF NA TRBJ1-5 NA TRBV18
TGTGCCAGCAGCTTTCGTGCAGGGATGGGCAATGAGCAGTTCTTC CASSFRAGMGNEQFF NA TRBJ2-1 NA TRBV7-2
TGTGCCAGTAGTATCAGAAACGGCTACGAGCAGTACTTC CASSIRNGYEQYF many TRBJ2-7 NA TRBV19
TGCGCCAGCAGCTTGGCCGGGAGGGACGAGCAGTACTTC CASSLAGRDEQYF many TRBJ2-7 TRBD2 TRBV5-1
TGTGCCAGTAGTATACAAGGTTCACCCCTCCACTTT CASSIQGSPLHF many TRBJ1-6 NA TRBV19
TGTGCCAGTAGCGTCCGCCACCGTGGCGACGAGCAGTACTTC CASSVRHRGDEQYF many TRBJ2-7 NA TRBV19
TGTGCCAGCAGCTTAGTGGAGGGCTCCTACGAGCAGTACTTC CASSLVEGSYEQYF many TRBJ2-7 NA TRBV7-2
TGTGCCAGCAGTAAGACAGGGGACTCCTACGAGCAGTACTTC CASSKTGDSYEQYF NA TRBJ2-7 TRBD1 TRBV7-2
TGTGCCAGCAGTGTGAGGGGACTAGCTAATGAGCAGTTCTTC CASSVRGLANEQFF NA TRBJ2-1 TRBD2 TRBV25-1
TGTGCCAGCAGCCTGACGGACAGCGGGCACACTGAAGCTCTCTTT CASSLTDSGHTEALF few TRBJ1-1 NA TRBV6-1
TGTGCCACGCGGGGACTAGCGGCCTACGAGCAGTACTTC CATRGLAAYEQYF NA TRBJ2-7 TRBD2 TRBV24-1
TGCGCCAGCAGTGAAGGGGGGACTACCGACCTCCAGTACTTC CASSEGGTTDLQYF many TRBJ2-5 NA TRBV10-1
TGTGCCAGCAGCCGGGACAGAACCTATGGCTACACCTTC CASSRDRTYGYTF few TRBJ1-2 TRBD1 TRBV7-9
TGCGCCAGCAGCCTATTTACTAGTTCGAATGAGCAGTTCTTC CASSLFTSSNEQFF NA TRBJ2-1 NA TRBV10-2
TGCAGTGCTAGGAAAGACAGGGGACGGGGGGGCTACACCTTC CSARKDRGRGGYTF many TRBJ1-2 TRBD1 TRBV20-1
TGTGCCACCAGCGAGCGGGAGGACTCCTACGAGCAGTACTTC CATSEREDSYEQYF NA TRBJ2-7 TRBD2 TRBV15
TGTGCCAGCAGCCAAGTAAGGGATGCTGAAGCTTTCTTT CASSQVRDAEAFF many TRBJ1-1 NA TRBV14
TGTGCCAGCAGGCGACAGGGACCAATGAACACTGAAGCTTTCTTT CASRRQGPMNTEAFF NA TRBJ1-1 TRBD1 TRBV27
TGTGCCAGCAGCTTAAGGGCACCCTTTCCAGATCGGGAGGCTGGAAACACCATATATTTT CASSLRAPFPDREAGNTIYF few TRBJ1-3 NA TRBV7-3
TGTGCCAGCAGCCGACTAGCGGGGGCTAGCACAGATACGCAGTATTTT CASSRLAGASTDTQYF NA TRBJ2-3 TRBD2 TRBV5-6
TGTGCCAGCAGTTCAAGGGACAGGGTGGATACGCAGTATTTT CASSSRDRVDTQYF NA TRBJ2-3 TRBD1 TRBV6-2/TRBV6-3
TGTGCCAGCAGTGAACCGCCGGGACAGGGGGCCGATACGCAGTATTTT CASSEPPGQGADTQYF NA TRBJ2-3 TRBD1 TRBV6-1
TGTGCTAGTGGTCTAACAGGGGTAGACAATGAGCAGTTCTTC CASGLTGVDNEQFF NA TRBJ2-1 TRBD1 TRBV12-5
TGTGCCTGGGTGGGGAGGACAGGTAGTAGGTATGGCTACACCTTC CAWVGRTGSRYGYTF NA TRBJ1-2 TRBD1 TRBV30
TGTGCCACCAGCAGAGACTACCAGGTTCACTACGAGCAGTACTTC CATSRDYQVHYEQYF NA TRBJ2-7 NA TRBV15
TGTGCCAGCAGCCGAAAAGGCCTGGATGCTACCTACGAGCAGTACTTC CASSRKGLDATYEQYF few TRBJ2-7 NA TRBV3-1
TGCAGCGTTAAAGCGGGAGTTTTAGAGACCCAGCATTTT CSVKAGVLETQHF NA TRBJ1-5 NA TRBV29-1